This T cell receptor beta chain derives from a study of CD8 T cells in ankylosing spondylitis. Study-wide findings and caveats: What appeared characteristic of ankylosing spondylitis blood was a TCR beta motif of eight highly homologous variants. Peripheral blood held disease-linked clones only at relatively low frequency, and these were CD8+.

There are a few counts of this clonotype. No antigen is known for it. Library preparation for TCR beta used quantitative 5'-RACE with molecular barcodes. In TCRdb, the 5' RACE reads were re-called with MiXCR into one record per CDR3 protein. The sample has 300,000 to 350,000 distinct CDR3 sequences, less than 25% seen once; the top ten hold 3.5%. The CDR3 is 14 amino acids. Trimming at V came to 5 bases and at J to 5 bases, leaving 7 bases not matched to a gene. This clonotype was obtained from a female donor with ankylosing spondylitis or in good health (not recorded which). This sequence joins TRBV12-3 or TRBV12-4 and TRBJ2-7; 9 nucleotides match TRBD1. The sample consisted of blood, either unsorted or a sorted T cell fraction (not recorded which). The CDR3 reads CASSRDRETDEQYF. DNA of the CDR3: TGTGCCAGCAGTCGGGACAGGGAAACGGACGAGCAGTACTTC.